These 9 T cell receptor beta chains were sequenced from one sample in a study of T cell repertoires in ileal Crohn's disease. Time point in this sample: neoterminal ileum biopsy at postoperative endoscopy, about 6 months after surgery. The assay was immunoSEQ multiplex PCR, and TCRdb's table has in-frame clones only and misses some. The top ten clones hold around 6.9% of a sample with some 11,000 clones, about four fifths of them seen once. The specimen was ileal tissue. These receptors all stem from an adult with Crohn's disease.

This clone turned up a few times. The rearrangement links TRBV6-5 to TRBJ1-3, with D maybe TRBD1 (6 bases). Per germline, CDR1 MNHEY and CDR2 SVGAGI. This CDR3 is built from 13 residues. V was trimmed by 10 bases and J by 4 bases, leaving 14 bases between them. Written as DNA, the CDR3 is TGTGCCACCCGGGGGGGGCCGGGAAACACCATATATTTT. Translation gives CATRGGPGNTIYF.

This rearrangement joins TRBV6-1 to TRBJ1-1; D not certain. With 3 bases removed from V and 4 bases from J, the gap between germline ends came to 12 bases. The CDR3 contains 14 residues. CDR1 is MNHNS, CDR2 SASEGT, per germline. The CDR3 protein is CASSDREGPTEAFF. The CDR3 coding sequence is TGTGCCAGCAGTGACAGAGAGGGCCCCACTGAAGCTTTCTTT.

The DNA for the CDR3 is TGCGCCAGCCGATTCGGACAGCCGCCAAACACTGAAGCTTTCTTT. This encodes CASRFGQPPNTEAFF. V gene TRBV5-1 combines with J gene TRBJ1-1; D is possibly TRBD1 (6 bases). Germline V gene lookup returns CDR1 SGHRS and CDR2 YFSETQ. The CDR3 totals 15 residues. Trimming cost V 7 bases and J 2 bases, with 18 bases left between them.

The chain combines TRBV7-8 with TRBJ1-4; TRBD1 matches 8 bases. The CDR3 totals 15 residues. Germline V gene data show CDR1 as SGHVS and CDR2 as FQNEAQ. Losses at the gene ends were 3 bases for V and 7 bases for J; bases not matched to a gene: 7. The CDR3 spells CASSFDRGTSEKLFF. The DNA for the CDR3 is TGTGCCAGCAGCTTTGACAGGGGAACTTCTGAAAAACTGTTTTTT.

The J gene is TRBJ2-2, the V gene TRBV5-1, with D maybe TRBD2 (5 bases). V lost 4 bases and J 8 bases, leaving 21 bases between the germline ends. CDR3 size: 16 residues. Germline assignment: CDR1 SGHRS and CDR2 YFSETQ. As DNA, the CDR3 is TGCGCCAGCAGCATTTCATCTAGGCCGGAGGAGGGGGAGCTGTTTTTT. Its protein product is CASSISSRPEEGELFF.

The V call is TRBV28, the J call TRBJ2-5; 10 nucleotides line up with TRBD2. Trimming removed 3 bases from V and 8 bases from J; junction bases left unmatched: 12. The CDR3 is made up of 16 amino acids. Looked up from germline, CDR1 is MDHEN and CDR2 is SYDVKM. The CDR3 is CASSFPGVAGGGTQYF. CDR3 DNA: TGTGCCAGCAGTTTCCCCGGGGTAGCGGGGGGCGGTACCCAGTACTTC.

This rearrangement joins TRBV4-1 to TRBJ2-3; D not resolved. Deletions cut 0 bases from V and 4 bases from J, with 5 bases between. The CDR3 totals 13 residues. Germline V gene data show CDR1 as MGHRA and CDR2 as YSYEKL. The DNA of the CDR3 is TGCGCCAGCAGCCAAGATATCGCAGATACGCAGTATTTT. As protein: CASSQDIADTQYF.

J is TRBJ1-1 and V is TRBV28; 7 bases align to TRBD1. Germline V gene data show CDR1 as MDHEN and CDR2 as SYDVKM. This CDR3 region has 13 residues. Trimming at V came to 4 bases and at J to 1 base, leaving 0 bases not matched to a gene. CDR3 sequence reads: CASSWTGNTEAFF. The CDR3 coding sequence is TGTGCCAGCAGTTGGACAGGGAACACTGAAGCTTTCTTT.

The DNA of the CDR3 is TGCGCCAGCAGCTTGGCGCTAGCGGGGGGGCGCGACGAGCAGTACTTC. This encodes CASSLALAGGRDEQYF. The chain is built from TRBV5-1 and TRBJ2-7; 12 positions agree with TRBD2. Germline V gene lookup returns CDR1 SGHRS and CDR2 YFSETQ. Germline trimming cut 0 bases from V and 5 bases from J; bases unmatched to any gene: 6. The CDR3 loop spans 16 amino acids.